The rows below give T cell receptor beta chains drawn from one sample of a study of blood T cell repertoires in COVID-19. Generated by immunoSEQ multiplex PCR, the TCRdb table keeps only in-frame clones and is missing some. The sample comprises about 430,000 clones, around 90% of which are singletons, and 0.75% to 0.85% rests with the top ten. The sample was peripheral blood. The receptor source for this set is a man aged 18 to 35 with COVID-19, enrolled during active disease. The CDR3 runs from the conserved cysteine through the conserved F or W. The D gene is left open where the match is weak. Not every row has a clone size; where given, it reads once, few, many or a size class.

TRBV3-1/TRBV3-2	NA	NA	TRBJ2-7	TGTGCCAGCAGCCGCTATCCTAACGAGCAGTACTTC	CASSRYPNEQYF
TRBV4-2	NA	NA	TRBJ2-2	TGTGCCAGCAGCCAAGACTTAACTGGCACCGGGGAGCTGTTTTTT	CASSQDLTGTGELFF
TRBV5-1	TRBD2	NA	TRBJ2-1	TGCGCCAGCAGCTTGGCCTTAATCAGCGGGGGTGGCCATGAGCAGTTCTTC	CASSLALISGGGHEQFF
TRBV5-5	NA	once	TRBJ1-4	TGTGCCAGCAGCGACCAGCGCAGAAACTTGGAACTGTTTTTT	CASSDQRRNLELFF
TRBV5-4	NA	NA	TRBJ2-5	TGTGCCAGCAGCTTGAGAACAGGACAAGAGACCCAGTACTTC	CASSLRTGQETQYF
TRBV15	NA	NA	TRBJ1-4	TGTGCCACCAGCAGAGATTGGGAGGTGACTAATGAAAAACTGTTTTTT	CATSRDWEVTNEKLFF
TRBV2	TRBD1	NA	TRBJ2-5	TGTGCCAGCAGGGGGGACAGGAGTCAAGAGACCCAGTACTTC	CASRGDRSQETQYF
TRBV27	TRBD2	NA	TRBJ2-7	TGTGCCAGCACGGCCCAATGGGGGGGGTTCCACGAGCAGTACTTC	CASTAQWGGFHEQYF
TRBV4-1	NA	NA	TRBJ2-7	TGCGCCAGCAGCCAGGCAGGAGGAAGGGAGCAGTACTTC	CASSQAGGREQYF
TRBV19	TRBD1	NA	TRBJ1-2	TGTGCCAGTAGTATAGTCAGTTTACGGGACAGGGTTGGCTACACCTTC	CASSIVSLRDRVGYTF
TRBV7-9	TRBD1	NA	TRBJ1-2	TGTGCCAGCAGTACTAGGGCGGGGACAGAATATGGCTACACCTTC	CASSTRAGTEYGYTF
TRBV5-1	TRBD2	NA	TRBJ2-3	TGCGCCAGCAGCTTGGGGACTAGCGGGAGATTTTCAGATACGCAGTATTTT	CASSLGTSGRFSDTQYF
TRBV7-2	NA	NA	TRBJ2-1	TGTGCCAGCAGCCCCTCCAGGGATCTGCCTGAGCAGTTCTTC	CASSPSRDLPEQFF
TRBV5-4	NA	NA	TRBJ1-2	TGTGCCAGCAGTCACAACAGGGTTCACAACTATGGCTACACCTTC	CASSHNRVHNYGYTF
TRBV6-5	NA	NA	TRBJ1-1	TGTGCCAGCAGTTACTCGGGCAGGCGGAACACTGAAGCTTTCTTT	CASSYSGRRNTEAFF
TRBV24-1	TRBD1	NA	TRBJ2-2	TGTGCCACCAGTGATCCCGGGACAGCCGGGGAGCTGTTTTTT	CATSDPGTAGELFF
TRBV27	TRBD1	NA	TRBJ2-7	TGTGCCAGCAGTTTGACAGGGGGCTACGAGCAGTACTTC	CASSLTGGYEQYF
TRBV7-9	TRBD2	once	TRBJ2-1	TGCGCCAGCAGCCTCGCGGGCGGGGGGGGCAGGAACAATGAGCAGTTCTTC	CASSLAGGGGRNNEQFF
TRBV5-4	TRBD1	NA	TRBJ1-2	TGTGCCAGCAGCTTGGACAGGGGTACTCAAAGGGGGTACACCTTC	CASSLDRGTQRGYTF
TRBV5-4	TRBD2	NA	TRBJ2-2	TGTGCCAGCAGCCAGGGACTAGCGGGGGGGCTTGTCGGGGAGCTGTTTTTT	CASSQGLAGGLVGELFF
TRBV7-6	NA	once	TRBJ2-2	TGTGCCAGCAGCCTAAACCCAGGGCAGGGCCCCACCGGGGAGCTGTTTTTT	CASSLNPGQGPTGELFF
TRBV12-5	TRBD1	NA	TRBJ1-2	TGTGCTAGTGGTTTGTTCACACAGGGGCCTACCTTC	CASGLFTQGPTF
TRBV3-1/TRBV3-2	TRBD1	NA	TRBJ2-7	TGTGCCAGCAGCCAAACGGGACAGTCCTACGAGCAGTACTTC	CASSQTGQSYEQYF
TRBV10-3	TRBD1	once	TRBJ1-5	TGTGCCATCAGTGCAACCCGGGACAGGGGGATTCAGCCCCAGCATTTT	CAISATRDRGIQPQHF
TRBV6-4	NA	once	TRBJ2-3	TGTGCCAGCAGTGCGGCGAGACACACAGATACGCAGTATTTT	CASSAARHTDTQYF
TRBV6-5	NA	NA	TRBJ1-1	TGTGCCAGCAGTTACGACAGGTTGAACACTGAAGCTTTCTTT	CASSYDRLNTEAFF
TRBV7-3	TRBD2	NA	TRBJ2-1	TGTGCCAGCAGCTTAGGGACTAGCAATGAGCAGTTCTTC	CASSLGTSNEQFF
TRBV2	NA	NA	TRBJ1-4	TGTGCCAGCACCTTATCGGGGGAGTCTAATGAAAAACTGTTTTTT	CASTLSGESNEKLFF
TRBV6-5	NA	NA	TRBJ1-2	TGTGCCACCTACCGAAGGCAGGTAGATGGCTACACCTTC	CATYRRQVDGYTF
TRBV7-9	NA	NA	TRBJ1-2	TGTGCCAGCAGCTTAGGCACTCCCTCCAATGGCTACACCTTC	CASSLGTPSNGYTF
TRBV30	NA	NA	TRBJ1-5	TGTGCCTGGGGGACGGGGATGTATCAGCCCCAGCATTTT	CAWGTGMYQPQHF
TRBV9	NA	NA	TRBJ1-2	TGTGCCAGCAGCGTGGGCAGAGACAACTATGGCTACACCTTC	CASSVGRDNYGYTF
TRBV19	TRBD2	NA	TRBJ2-1	TGTGCCAGTAGCGTAACTAGCGGGAGCTCCTACAATGAGCAGTTCTTC	CASSVTSGSSYNEQFF
TRBV25-1	NA	NA	TRBJ1-2	TGTGCCAGCAGTGATAACGGAGCCTATGGCTACACCTTC	CASSDNGAYGYTF
TRBV25-1	NA	NA	TRBJ2-5	TGTGCCAGCAGTGACTCCGGGGATTTGGGGGAGACCCAGTACTTC	CASSDSGDLGETQYF
TRBV5-1	NA	NA	TRBJ1-5	TGCGCCAGCAGCCTCGACGGGGATAGCAATCAGCCCCAGCATTTT	CASSLDGDSNQPQHF
TRBV6-5	NA	NA	TRBJ1-4	TGTGCCAGCAGCAGGGAGGCTAATGAAAAACTGTTTTTT	CASSREANEKLFF
TRBV11-2	TRBD2	NA	TRBJ2-7	TGTGCCAGCAGCTCCGTTGTTGGTAGCGGGAGTAGGTACGAGCAGTACTTC	CASSSVVGSGSRYEQYF
TRBV6-5	TRBD1	NA	TRBJ2-5	TGTGCCAGCAGTTACTCAACAGGGGGCAGACAGACCCAGTACTTC	CASSYSTGGRQTQYF
TRBV4-1	TRBD2	NA	TRBJ2-3	TGCGCCAGCAGCCTCCTAGCGGGAATAATGTTGGTCTACGATACGCAGTATTTT	CASSLLAGIMLVYDTQYF